A selection of T cell receptor beta chains follows, all from one sample in a study of blood T cell repertoires in COVID-19. Profiled with immunoSEQ multiplex PCR; TCRdb holds only in-frame clones, not every one. The sample contains roughly 320,000 clones, about 87% of which appear only once. Sequences were obtained from peripheral blood. The receptors here all came from a man between 65 and 85 years old with acute or convalescent COVID-19. Both conserved end residues are part of each CDR3. The order of the fields is CDR3 length, D gene, J gene, V gene, clone size, CDR3 DNA, CDR3 protein. A D gene is named only where the DNA matches it firmly. The size of a clone is reported for some rows only, either as once, few or many, or as a class for expanded clones.

len: 13; d_gene: -; j_gene: TRBJ1-6; v_gene: TRBV7-2; abundance: -; CDR3nt: TGTGCCAGCAGCTTCGCAGGGGATTCACCCCTCCACTTT; CDR3aa: CASSFAGDSPLHF
len: 12; d_gene: TRBD1; j_gene: TRBJ1-6; v_gene: TRBV30; abundance: once; CDR3nt: TGTGCCTGGAGTCCGGGACAGCAAACCCTCCACTTT; CDR3aa: CAWSPGQQTLHF
len: 14; d_gene: TRBD1; j_gene: TRBJ2-5; v_gene: TRBV6-2/TRBV6-3; abundance: -; CDR3nt: TGTGCCAGCAGTCGGACAGGGGCGAAAGAGACCCAGTACTTC; CDR3aa: CASSRTGAKETQYF
len: 15; d_gene: TRBD1; j_gene: TRBJ2-7; v_gene: TRBV9; abundance: -; CDR3nt: TGTGCCAGCAGCGTAGGGGACAGGGGCTTCTACGAGCAGTACTTC; CDR3aa: CASSVGDRGFYEQYF
len: 15; d_gene: TRBD2; j_gene: TRBJ2-3; v_gene: TRBV10-3; abundance: -; CDR3nt: TGTGCCATCAGTGAGTTCGGGGGGGGTTCAGATACGCAGTATTTT; CDR3aa: CAISEFGGGSDTQYF
len: 13; d_gene: -; j_gene: TRBJ2-3; v_gene: TRBV4-3; abundance: -; CDR3nt: TGCGCCAGCAGCCAAGGACTGCTTGATACGCAGTATTTT; CDR3aa: CASSQGLLDTQYF
len: 15; d_gene: -; j_gene: TRBJ2-1; v_gene: TRBV5-1; abundance: once; CDR3nt: TGCGCCAGCAGCTTGACAGGGGACTTCTACAATGAGCAGTTCTTC; CDR3aa: CASSLTGDFYNEQFF
len: 13; d_gene: TRBD2; j_gene: TRBJ2-7; v_gene: TRBV6-5; abundance: -; CDR3nt: TGTGCCAGCAGTACCCTATCGGGGGGCGAGCAGTACTTC; CDR3aa: CASSTLSGGEQYF
len: 14; d_gene: TRBD1; j_gene: TRBJ2-1; v_gene: TRBV28; abundance: -; CDR3nt: TGTGCCAGCACAAGGGACAGGGGGCGGAATGAGCAGTTCTTC; CDR3aa: CASTRDRGRNEQFF
len: 16; d_gene: -; j_gene: TRBJ2-3; v_gene: TRBV4-1; abundance: -; CDR3nt: TGCGCCAGCAGCCAAGGACTAGGGAAGAGTATGGGCACGCAGTATTTT; CDR3aa: CASSQGLGKSMGTQYF
len: 13; d_gene: -; j_gene: TRBJ2-7; v_gene: TRBV2; abundance: once; CDR3nt: TGTGCCAGCAAGGTAGGGGGAATCTACGAGCAGTACTTC; CDR3aa: CASKVGGIYEQYF
len: 15; d_gene: TRBD1; j_gene: TRBJ2-5; v_gene: TRBV5-1; abundance: -; CDR3nt: TGCGCCAGCAGCCCCCGGACAGGGGCCCAAGAGACCCAGTACTTC; CDR3aa: CASSPRTGAQETQYF
len: 14; d_gene: TRBD1; j_gene: TRBJ1-1; v_gene: TRBV7-9; abundance: -; CDR3nt: TGTGCCAGCATGTTCGGAACAGGGGAAACTGAAGCTTTCTTT; CDR3aa: CASMFGTGETEAFF
len: 15; d_gene: -; j_gene: TRBJ2-6; v_gene: TRBV5-1; abundance: -; CDR3nt: TGCGCCAGCAGCTTGGGGAGCTCTGGGGCCAACGTCCTGACTTTC; CDR3aa: CASSLGSSGANVLTF
len: 16; d_gene: -; j_gene: TRBJ1-3; v_gene: TRBV7-2; abundance: -; CDR3nt: TGTGCCAGCAGTCAACGGCAGGGGAGCTCTGGAAACACCATATATTTT; CDR3aa: CASSQRQGSSGNTIYF
len: 14; d_gene: TRBD1; j_gene: TRBJ1-4; v_gene: TRBV3-1/TRBV3-2; abundance: -; CDR3nt: TGTGCCAGCAGTACTAGGACAGGGATGGTAAAACTGTTTTTT; CDR3aa: CASSTRTGMVKLFF